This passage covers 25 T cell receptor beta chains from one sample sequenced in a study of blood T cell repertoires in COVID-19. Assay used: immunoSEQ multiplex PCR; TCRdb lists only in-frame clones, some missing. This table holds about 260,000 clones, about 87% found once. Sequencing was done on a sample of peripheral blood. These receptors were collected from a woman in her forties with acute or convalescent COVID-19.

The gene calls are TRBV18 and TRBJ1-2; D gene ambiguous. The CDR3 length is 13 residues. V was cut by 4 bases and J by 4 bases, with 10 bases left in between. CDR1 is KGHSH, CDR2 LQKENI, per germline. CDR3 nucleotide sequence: TGTGCCAGCTCACTTGTACAAACCTATGGCTACACCTTC. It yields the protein CASSLVQTYGYTF.

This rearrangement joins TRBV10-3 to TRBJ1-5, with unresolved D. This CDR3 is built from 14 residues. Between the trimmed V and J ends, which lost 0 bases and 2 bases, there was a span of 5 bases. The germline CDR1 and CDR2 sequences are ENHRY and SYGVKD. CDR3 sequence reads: CAISESGGNQPQHF. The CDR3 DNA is TGTGCCATCAGTGAGTCCGGGGGCAATCAGCCCCAGCATTTT.

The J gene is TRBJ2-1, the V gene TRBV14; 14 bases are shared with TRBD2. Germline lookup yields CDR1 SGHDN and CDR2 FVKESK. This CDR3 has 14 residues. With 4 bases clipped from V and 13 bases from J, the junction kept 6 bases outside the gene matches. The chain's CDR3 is CASSPGLAGVGQFF. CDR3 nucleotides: TGTGCCAGCAGCCCGGGACTAGCGGGGGTTGGCCAGTTCTTC.

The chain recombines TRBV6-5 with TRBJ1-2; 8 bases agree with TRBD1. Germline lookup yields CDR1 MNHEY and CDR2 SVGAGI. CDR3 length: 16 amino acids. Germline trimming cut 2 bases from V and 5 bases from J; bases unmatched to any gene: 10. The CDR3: CASSYAATGGRYGYTF. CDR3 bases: TGTGCCAGCAGTTACGCCGCCACAGGGGGGAGGTATGGCTACACCTTC.

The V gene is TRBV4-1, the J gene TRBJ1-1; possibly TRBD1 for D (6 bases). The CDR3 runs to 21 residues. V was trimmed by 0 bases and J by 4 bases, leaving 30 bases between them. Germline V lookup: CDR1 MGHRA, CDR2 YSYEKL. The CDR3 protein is CASSQDPAVSQGYQRGTEAFF. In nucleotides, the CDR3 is TGCGCCAGCAGCCAAGATCCAGCGGTGTCGCAGGGGTATCAGAGAGGCACTGAAGCTTTCTTT.

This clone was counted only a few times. CDR3: CASSVFEQLANTEAFF. CDR3 sequence (DNA): TGCGCCAGCAGCGTCTTTGAACAGCTTGCGAACACTGAAGCTTTCTTT. This chain joins TRBV5-1 and TRBJ1-1, with no clear D. Germline values: CDR1 SGHRS, CDR2 YFSETQ. Trimming pared 4 bases from V and 1 base from J, leaving 17 bases between. CDR3 length: 16 amino acids.

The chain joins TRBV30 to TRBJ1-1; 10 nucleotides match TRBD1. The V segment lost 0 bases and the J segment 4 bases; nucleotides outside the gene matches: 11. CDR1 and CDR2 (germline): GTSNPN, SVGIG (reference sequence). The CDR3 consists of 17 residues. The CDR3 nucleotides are TGTGCCTGGAGTGTTTGGACAGGGGGGCATAGCGGCACTGAAGCTTTCTTT. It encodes CAWSVWTGGHSGTEAFF. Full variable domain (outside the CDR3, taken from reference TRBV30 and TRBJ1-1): SQTIHQWPATLVQPVGSPLSLECTVEGTSNPNLYWYRQAAGRGLQLLFYSVGIGQISSEVPQNLSASRPQDRQFILSSKKLLLSDSGFYLCAWSVWTGGHSGTEAFFGQGTRLTVV.

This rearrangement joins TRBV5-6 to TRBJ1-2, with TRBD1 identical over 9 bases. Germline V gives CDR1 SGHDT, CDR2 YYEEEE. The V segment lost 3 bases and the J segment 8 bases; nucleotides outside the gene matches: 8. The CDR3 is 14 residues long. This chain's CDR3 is CASSWGTGSWGYTF. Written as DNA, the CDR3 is TGTGCCAGCAGCTGGGGGACAGGGTCTTGGGGCTACACCTTC.

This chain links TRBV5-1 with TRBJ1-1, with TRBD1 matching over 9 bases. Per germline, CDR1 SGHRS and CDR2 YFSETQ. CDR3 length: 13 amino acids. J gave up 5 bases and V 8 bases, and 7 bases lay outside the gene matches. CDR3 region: CASKPGQGTEAFF. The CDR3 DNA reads TGCGCCAGTAAACCGGGACAGGGAACTGAAGCTTTCTTT.

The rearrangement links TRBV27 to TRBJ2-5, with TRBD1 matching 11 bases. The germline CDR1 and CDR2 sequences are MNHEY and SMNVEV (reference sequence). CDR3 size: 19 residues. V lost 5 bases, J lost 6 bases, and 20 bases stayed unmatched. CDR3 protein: CASSTLSGTGGLVGKTQYF. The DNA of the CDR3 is TGTGCCAGCAGTACCCTTTCCGGGACAGGGGGACTAGTGGGAAAGACCCAGTACTTC.

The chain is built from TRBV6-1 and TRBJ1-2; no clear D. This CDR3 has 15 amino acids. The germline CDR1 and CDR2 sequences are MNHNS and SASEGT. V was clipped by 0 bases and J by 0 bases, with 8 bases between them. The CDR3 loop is CASSEAPGANYGYTF. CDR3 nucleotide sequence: TGTGCCAGCAGTGAAGCGCCCGGAGCTAACTATGGCTACACCTTC.

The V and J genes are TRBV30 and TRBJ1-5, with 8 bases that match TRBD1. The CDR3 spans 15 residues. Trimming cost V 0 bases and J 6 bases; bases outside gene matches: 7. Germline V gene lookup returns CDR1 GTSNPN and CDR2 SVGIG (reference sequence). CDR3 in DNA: TGTGCCTGGAGTGTTGGGCAGGGGGCGCGTCAGCCCCAGCATTTT. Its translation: CAWSVGQGARQPQHF.

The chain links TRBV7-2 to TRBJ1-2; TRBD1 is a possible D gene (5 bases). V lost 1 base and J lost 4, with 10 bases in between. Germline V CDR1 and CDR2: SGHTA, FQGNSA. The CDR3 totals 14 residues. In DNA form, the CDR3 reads TGTGCCAGCAGCTTAGGGCGACAGAGCTATGGCTACACCTTC. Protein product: CASSLGRQSYGYTF.

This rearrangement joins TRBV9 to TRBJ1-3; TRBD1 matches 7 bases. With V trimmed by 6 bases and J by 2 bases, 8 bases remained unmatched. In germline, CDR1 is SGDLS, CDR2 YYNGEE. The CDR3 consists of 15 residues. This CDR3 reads CASTSGTAPGNTIYF. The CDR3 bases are TGTGCCAGCACCTCTGGGACAGCTCCTGGAAACACCATATATTTT.

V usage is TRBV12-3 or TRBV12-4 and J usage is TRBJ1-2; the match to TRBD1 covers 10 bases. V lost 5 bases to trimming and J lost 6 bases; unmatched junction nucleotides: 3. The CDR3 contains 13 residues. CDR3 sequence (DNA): TGTGCCAGCAGTCCAGGGACAGGGGATGGCTACACCTTC. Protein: CASSPGTGDGYTF.

CDR3 sequence: CASSQVQGYEQYV. The CDR3 region has the DNA TGCGCCAGCAGCCAAGTACAGGGCTACGAGCAGTACGTC. The chain couples TRBV4-1 to TRBJ2-7; TRBD1 might be the D (6 bases). The CDR3 is made up of 13 amino acids. From germline, CDR1 is MGHRA and CDR2 YSYEKL. Deletions cut 1 base from V and 3 bases from J, with 7 bases between.

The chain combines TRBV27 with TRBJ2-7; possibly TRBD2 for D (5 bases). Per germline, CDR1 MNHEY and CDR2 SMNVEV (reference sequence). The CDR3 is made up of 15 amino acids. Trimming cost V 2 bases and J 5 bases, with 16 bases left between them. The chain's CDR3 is CASSLRTLGRDEQYV. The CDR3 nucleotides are TGTGCCAGCAGTTTAAGGACTTTGGGAAGGGACGAGCAGTACGTC.

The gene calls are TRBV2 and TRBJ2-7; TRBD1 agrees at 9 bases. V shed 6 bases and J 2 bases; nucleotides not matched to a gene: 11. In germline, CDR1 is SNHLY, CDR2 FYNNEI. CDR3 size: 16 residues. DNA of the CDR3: TGTGCCAGCAGGAAACTACAGGGGGCACCAACCTACGAGCAGTACGTC. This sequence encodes CASRKLQGAPTYEQYV.

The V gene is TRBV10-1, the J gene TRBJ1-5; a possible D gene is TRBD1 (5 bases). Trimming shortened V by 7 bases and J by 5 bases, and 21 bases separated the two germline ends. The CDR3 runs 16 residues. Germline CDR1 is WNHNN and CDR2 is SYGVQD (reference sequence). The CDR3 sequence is CASIERHSRGHQPQHF. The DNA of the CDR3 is TGCGCCAGCATCGAGAGACACTCAAGGGGCCATCAGCCCCAGCATTTT.

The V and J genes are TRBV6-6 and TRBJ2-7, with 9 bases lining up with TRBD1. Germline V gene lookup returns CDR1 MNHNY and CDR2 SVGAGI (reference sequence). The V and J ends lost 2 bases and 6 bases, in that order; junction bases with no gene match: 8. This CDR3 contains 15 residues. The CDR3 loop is CASSYQTGGFFEQYV. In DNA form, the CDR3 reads TGTGCCAGCAGTTACCAGACAGGGGGATTCTTCGAGCAGTACGTC.

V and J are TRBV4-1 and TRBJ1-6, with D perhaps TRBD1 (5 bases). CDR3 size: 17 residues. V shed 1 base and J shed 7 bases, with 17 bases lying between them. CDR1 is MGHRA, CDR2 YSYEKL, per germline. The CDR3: CASSQGHRQGRNSPLHF. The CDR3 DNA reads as TGCGCCAGCAGCCAAGGCCACCGGCAGGGCCGGAATTCACCCCTCCACTTT.

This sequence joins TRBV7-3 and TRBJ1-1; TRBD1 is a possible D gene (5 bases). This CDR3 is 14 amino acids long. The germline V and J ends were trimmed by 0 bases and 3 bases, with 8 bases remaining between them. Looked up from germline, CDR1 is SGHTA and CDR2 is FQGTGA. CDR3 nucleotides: TGTGCCAGCAGCTTAACGTCGGGGGACACTGAAGCTTTCTTT. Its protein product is CASSLTSGDTEAFF.

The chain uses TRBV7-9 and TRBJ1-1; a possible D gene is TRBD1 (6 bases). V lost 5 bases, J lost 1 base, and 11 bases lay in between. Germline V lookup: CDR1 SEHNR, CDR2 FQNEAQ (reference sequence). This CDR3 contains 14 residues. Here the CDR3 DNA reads TGTGCCAGCAGCCCGGGACAATCGAACACTGAAGCTTTCTTT. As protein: CASSPGQSNTEAFF.

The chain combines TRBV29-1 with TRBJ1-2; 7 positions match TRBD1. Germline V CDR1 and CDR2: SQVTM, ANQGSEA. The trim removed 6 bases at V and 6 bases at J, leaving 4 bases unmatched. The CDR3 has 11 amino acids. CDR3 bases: TGCAGCGTGAATAGGGGGCATGGCTACACCTTC. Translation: CSVNRGHGYTF.

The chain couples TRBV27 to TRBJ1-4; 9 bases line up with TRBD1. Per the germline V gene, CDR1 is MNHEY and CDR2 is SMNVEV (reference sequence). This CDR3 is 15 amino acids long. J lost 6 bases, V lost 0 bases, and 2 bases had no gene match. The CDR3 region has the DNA TGTGCCAGCAGTTTATCGGGACAGGGCTATGAAAAACTGTTTTTT. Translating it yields CASSLSGQGYEKLFF.